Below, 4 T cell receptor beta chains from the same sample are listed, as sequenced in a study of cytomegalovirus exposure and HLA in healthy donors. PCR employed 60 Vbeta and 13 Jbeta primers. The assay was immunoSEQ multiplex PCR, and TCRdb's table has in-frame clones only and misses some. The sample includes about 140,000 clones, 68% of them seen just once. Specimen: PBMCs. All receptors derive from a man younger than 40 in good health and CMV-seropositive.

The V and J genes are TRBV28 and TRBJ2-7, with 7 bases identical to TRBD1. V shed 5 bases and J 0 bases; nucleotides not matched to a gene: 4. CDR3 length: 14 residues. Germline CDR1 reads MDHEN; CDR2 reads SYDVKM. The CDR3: CASSLTGSSYEQYF. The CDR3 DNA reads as TGTGCCAGCAGTCTGACAGGGAGCTCCTACGAGCAGTACTTC.

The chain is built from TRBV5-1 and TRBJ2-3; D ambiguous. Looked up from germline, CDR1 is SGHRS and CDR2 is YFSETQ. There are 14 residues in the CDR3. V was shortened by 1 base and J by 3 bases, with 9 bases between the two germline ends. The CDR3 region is CASSLTDNTDTQYF. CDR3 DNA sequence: TGCGCCAGCAGCTTGACCGACAATACAGATACGCAGTATTTT.

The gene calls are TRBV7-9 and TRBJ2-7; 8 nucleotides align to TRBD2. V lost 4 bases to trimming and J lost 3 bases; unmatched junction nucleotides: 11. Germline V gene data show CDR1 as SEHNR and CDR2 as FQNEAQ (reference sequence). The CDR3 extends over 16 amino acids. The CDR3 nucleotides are TGTGCCAGCAGCTCACAATCGACTAGCGCCGTCTACGAGCAGTACTTC. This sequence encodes CASSSQSTSAVYEQYF. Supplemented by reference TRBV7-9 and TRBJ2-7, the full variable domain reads DTGVSQNPRHKITKRGQNVTFRCDPISEHNRLYWYRQTLGQGPEFLTYFQNEAQLEKSRLLSDRFSAERPKGSFSTLEIQRTEQGDSAMYLCASSSQSTSAVYEQYFGPGTRLTVT.

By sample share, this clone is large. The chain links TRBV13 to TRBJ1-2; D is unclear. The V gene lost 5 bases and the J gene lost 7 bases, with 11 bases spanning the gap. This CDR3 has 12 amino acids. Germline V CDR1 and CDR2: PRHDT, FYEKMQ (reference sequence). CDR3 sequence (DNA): TGTGCCAGCAGCGCCCCGATACTTGGCTACACCTTC. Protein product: CASSAPILGYTF.